The 21 T cell receptor beta chains listed next were all sequenced from one sample in a study of OX40 agonist ivuxolimab in advanced cancers. Here immunoSEQ multiplex PCR was the method, and the copy in TCRdb shows in-frame clones only, minus some. The sample shows about 69,000 clones, around 80% of them seen only once. The specimen comprised CD4+ or CD8+ T cells sorted from blood, sampled in a trial of the OX40 agonist ivuxolimab. Receptor source: an adult with an advanced solid tumor such as melanoma, head and neck, liver or kidney cancer.

This sequence joins TRBV5-4 and TRBJ2-3, with TRBD2 matching 10 bases. The V gene's germline CDR1 is SGHNT and CDR2 YYREEE (reference sequence). The CDR3 spans 17 residues. J lost 5 bases, V lost 0 bases, and 9 bases had no gene match. This chain's CDR3 is CASSLDPSGSMGDTQYF. CDR3 sequence (DNA): TGTGCCAGCAGCTTGGATCCTAGCGGGAGTATGGGAGATACGCAGTATTTT.

This rearrangement joins TRBV7-3 to TRBJ2-1; D is ambiguous. Germline loops: CDR1 SGHTA, CDR2 FQGTGA. This CDR3 is built from 12 residues. V dropped 5 bases and J dropped 2 bases, with 4 bases sitting between them. The chain's CDR3 is CASSQTYNEQFF. The CDR3 region has the DNA TGTGCCAGCAGCCAAACCTACAATGAGCAGTTCTTC.

This chain uses TRBV7-6 with TRBJ1-1; TRBD1 matches at 7 bases. This CDR3 has 13 residues. Looked up from germline, CDR1 is SGHVS and CDR2 is FNYEAQ. J was trimmed by 4 bases and V by 4 bases; bases with no gene match: 3. The CDR3 here is CASSSRQGTEAFF. In DNA, the CDR3 is TGTGCCAGCAGCTCCCGACAGGGCACTGAAGCTTTCTTT.

The chain joins TRBV18 to TRBJ1-1; TRBD1 might be the D (5 bases). CDR3 length: 14 amino acids. V was pared by 1 base and J by 4 bases, with 10 bases between. Germline V gene lookup returns CDR1 KGHSH and CDR2 LQKENI. CDR3 DNA: TGTGCCAGCTCACCACAGGGGTATGGCACTGAAGCTTTCTTT. Protein product: CASSPQGYGTEAFF. Looking up the rest from reference TRBV18 and TRBJ1-1 gives the full variable domain: NAGVMQNPRHLVRRRGQEARLRCSPMKGHSHVYWYRQLPEEGLKFMVYLQKENIIDESGMPKERFSAEFPKEGPSILRIQQVVRGDSAAYFCASSPQGYGTEAFFGQGTRLTVV.

This clone turned up a few times. This rearrangement joins TRBV15 to TRBJ2-1; D is tentatively TRBD1 or TRBD2 (5 bases each). CDR1 and CDR2 from the germline V gene are LNHNV and YYDKDF (reference sequence). V lost 0 bases and J lost 5, with 11 bases in between. This CDR3 is built from 15 residues. CDR3 sequence: CATSRDLQGDNEQFF. The CDR3 DNA follows: TGTGCCACCAGCAGAGATCTTCAGGGAGACAATGAGCAGTTCTTC.

The chain joins TRBV10-3 to TRBJ2-1; the D is unclear. CDR1 is ENHRY, CDR2 SYGVKD, per germline. The germline V and J ends were trimmed by 0 bases and 12 bases, with 9 bases remaining between them. The CDR3 length is 12 residues. CDR3 DNA sequence: TGTGCCATCAGTGAGTCGGCCAAGTTGCAGTTCTTC. This encodes CAISESAKLQFF.

This clone was observed a single time. V and J are TRBV12-5 and TRBJ2-2, with D possibly matching TRBD2 (6 bases). Germline CDR1 and CDR2: LGHNT and FRNRAP. The CDR3 extends over 14 amino acids. Trimming stripped 1 base from V and 8 bases from J, with 11 bases between. CDR3 region: CASGLDGRSGELFF. The CDR3, as DNA: TGTGCTAGTGGTTTGGACGGGAGATCAGGGGAGCTGTTTTTT.

The rearrangement joins TRBV4-1 to TRBJ2-3, with D maybe TRBD2 (6 bases). The length of the CDR3 is 19 residues. The germline CDR1 and CDR2 sequences are MGHRA and YSYEKL. V was shortened by 2 bases and J by 0 bases, with 21 bases between the two germline ends. The CDR3 DNA sequence: TGCGCCAGCAGCCAACAACGGCCTAGCGCACCCACTAGCACAGATACGCAGTATTTT. Its protein is CASSQQRPSAPTSTDTQYF.

As to this clone: The junction differs from germline at one of its ends, possibly a read error. The V call is TRBV7-7, the J call TRBJ2-3, with D possibly TRBD2 on 5 matching bases. CDR3 length: 14 residues. From germline, CDR1 is SSHAT and CDR2 FNYEAQ (reference sequence). CDR3 sequence: CASSLNGEGDTQYF. Written as DNA, the CDR3 is TGTGCTAGCAGCTTAAACGGGGAAGGAGATACGCAGTATTTT.

The chain links TRBV4-2 to TRBJ1-2; 12 bases map to TRBD1. The V gene end was trimmed by 4 bases and the J gene end by 5 bases; junction bases not matched to a gene: 8. The CDR3 spans 16 residues. CDR1 and CDR2 (germline): LGHNA, YNFKEQ. CDR3 residues: CASSPLPGQGAYGYTF. CDR3 nucleotide sequence: TGTGCCAGCAGCCCCTTGCCGGGACAGGGGGCTTATGGCTACACCTTC.

The V gene is TRBV6-1, the J gene TRBJ1-5, with D unresolved. The V gene lost 0 bases and the J gene lost 0 bases, with 6 bases spanning the gap. The CDR3 has 15 amino acids. Germline lookup yields CDR1 MNHNS and CDR2 SASEGT. CDR3 protein: CASSEAGGSNQPQHF. For the CDR3, the DNA is TGTGCCAGCAGTGAAGCAGGAGGTAGCAATCAGCCCCAGCATTTT.

The genes are TRBV28 and TRBJ1-5; TRBD1 matches 12 bases. Trimming took 3 bases from V and 0 from J; bases not matched to a gene: 3. This CDR3 comprises 17 residues. Germline V gene data show CDR1 as MDHEN and CDR2 as SYDVKM. This chain's CDR3 is CASSLGTGGSSNQPQHF. DNA for the CDR3: TGTGCCAGCAGTTTGGGGACAGGGGGCTCTAGCAATCAGCCCCAGCATTTT.

CDR3 sequence reads: CASSPTGHLGTQYF. For the CDR3, the DNA is TGTGCCAGCAGTCCAACGGGACATCTAGGGACCCAGTACTTC. The chain is built from TRBV27 and TRBJ2-5; tentatively, D is TRBD1 (6 bases). The germline CDR1 and CDR2 sequences are MNHEY and SMNVEV (reference sequence). There are 14 residues in the CDR3. The V gene lost 5 bases and the J gene lost 7 bases, with 17 bases spanning the gap.

The CDR3 DNA is TGTGCCAGCAGCCCCAGGGGGGGAGATAATTCACCCCTCCACTTT. This encodes CASSPRGGDNSPLHF. V usage is TRBV9 and J usage is TRBJ1-6; 7 positions agree with TRBD1. Germline V gene lookup returns CDR1 SGDLS and CDR2 YYNGEE. Unmatched junction bases numbered 6, after V lost 4 bases and J lost 5 bases. The CDR3 is 15 amino acids.

The chain links TRBV27 to TRBJ1-6; D possibly corresponds to TRBD1 (5 bases). V lost 3 bases and J lost 10, with 13 bases in between. From germline, CDR1 is MNHEY and CDR2 SMNVEV (reference sequence). The CDR3 is made up of 14 amino acids. CDR3 loop: CASSLGESRSPLHF. The CDR3 nucleotides read TGTGCCAGCAGTTTGGGGGAGTCTAGATCACCCCTCCACTTT.

The chain joins TRBV5-6 to TRBJ2-3; TRBD2 matches at 8 bases. CDR3 length equals 16 residues. Looked up from germline, CDR1 is SGHDT and CDR2 is YYEEEE. V shed 2 bases, J shed 5 bases, and the junction held 10 bases outside the gene matches. Here the CDR3 reads CASSFKSGTSIDTQYF. The CDR3 DNA reads as TGTGCCAGCAGCTTCAAATCTGGGACTAGTATAGATACGCAGTATTTT.

This chain's CDR3 is CASSKELGQANYYGYTF. CDR3 coding DNA: TGTGCCAGCAGCAAAGAACTGGGACAGGCAAATTACTATGGCTACACCTTC. This chain connects TRBV21-1 to TRBJ1-2; the table's D call, TRBD1, has no DNA check behind it. TRBV21-1 is shown as a pseudogene. This CDR3 contains 17 residues.

The V call is TRBV11-2, the J call TRBJ2-3; 8 nucleotides match TRBD1. After removal of 1 base from V and 4 bases from J, the junction contained 1 base not matched to a gene. The CDR3 totals 14 residues. Per the germline V gene, CDR1 is SGHAT and CDR2 is FQNNGV. CDR3 DNA: TGTGCCAGCAGCTTAGTCAGGGGGCCAGATACGCAGTATTTT. It translates to CASSLVRGPDTQYF.

V is TRBV5-4 and J is TRBJ2-6; 7 nucleotides match TRBD1. CDR1 is SGHNT, CDR2 YYREEE, per germline (reference sequence). The CDR3 spans 15 residues. With 4 bases clipped from V and 5 bases from J, the junction kept 6 bases outside the gene matches. The CDR3 nucleotides read TGTGCCAGCAGCGCGGACAGGATTTGGGCCAACGTCCTGACTTTC. It is translated as CASSADRIWANVLTF.

The gene calls are TRBV2 and TRBJ2-7; possibly TRBD2 for D (5 bases). The CDR3 length is 12 residues. Germline V gives CDR1 SNHLY, CDR2 FYNNEI. The V gene lost 8 bases and the J gene lost 2 bases, with 10 bases spanning the gap. The CDR3 DNA is TGTGCCAGCGGACTTTTGGCCTACGAGCAGTACTTC. Amino acids: CASGLLAYEQYF.

The rearrangement joins TRBV18 to TRBJ1-3, with TRBD1 identical over 11 bases. The CDR3 length is 16 residues. V lost 4 bases and J lost 1; bases outside the gene matches: 3. The germline gives CDR1 KGHSH, CDR2 LQKENI. The CDR3 region has the DNA TGTGCCAGCTCACTGGACAGGGGGCGTTCTGGAAACACCATATATTTT. Its protein is CASSLDRGRSGNTIYF.